This T cell receptor beta chain is from a study of T cell repertoires in cytomegalovirus infection. Study background: Recently identified HLA-C-restricted CMV epitopes were among the peptides used. Both a matching HLA type and CMV infection were indicated by public TCR beta signatures. General study results and limits: The ex vivo response showed dominance by HLA-C-restricted CMV-specific TCR beta clonotypes. Individuals carrying CMV plus the relevant HLA were identified by cumulative frequency of public TCR beta families.

TCRdb ran MiXCR on the reads and lists one entry per CDR3 protein. The profile shows some 940,000 distinct CDR3 sequences, roughly 30% of them singletons. Trimming stripped 5 bases from V and 11 bases from J, with 21 bases between. The length of the CDR3 is 14 residues. CDR1 is SGHVS and CDR2 is FQNEAQ in the germline V gene. Comment on this clonotype: Its antigen is not known.

This chain uses TRBV7-8 with TRBJ1-2; no reliable D call. The sample was cultured CD8+ T cells from PBMCs, taken from culture after CMV antigen stimulation. The receptor's source is a human donor in good health (CMV status not recorded). Some clones in this sample may be carry-over from other donors' samples. The CDR3 sequence: CASSPRVGPVLYTF. The CDR3 DNA sequence: TGTGCCAGCAGCCCCCGGGTAGGACCGGTATTGTACACCTTC.